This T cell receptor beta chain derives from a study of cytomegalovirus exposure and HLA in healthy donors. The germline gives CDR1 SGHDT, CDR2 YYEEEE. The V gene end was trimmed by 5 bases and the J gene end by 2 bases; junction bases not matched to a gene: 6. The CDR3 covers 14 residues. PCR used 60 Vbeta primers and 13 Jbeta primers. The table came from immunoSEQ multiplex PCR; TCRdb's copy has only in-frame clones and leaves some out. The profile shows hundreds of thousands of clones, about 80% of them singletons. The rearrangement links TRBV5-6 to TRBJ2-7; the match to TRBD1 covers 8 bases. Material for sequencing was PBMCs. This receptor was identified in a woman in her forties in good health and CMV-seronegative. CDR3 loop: CASSRVRGPYEQYF. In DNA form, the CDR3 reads TGTGCCAGCAGTCGAGTCAGGGGGCCCTACGAGCAGTACTTC.